The following is a T cell receptor (beta chain) sequence with its context. Its cognate antigen is unknown. Incorporated into the TCR beta cDNA libraries were unique molecular identifiers, which served to reduce PCR and sequencing biases. Out of roughly 0.85 to 11 million T cells, about 460,000 cDNA molecules were generated. TCRdb reprocessed the PCR reads with MiXCR, giving one entry per CDR3 protein. The sample contains approximately 440,000 distinct CDR3 sequences, roughly 46% of which appear only once. This sample is part of a study of post-analysis software for immune sequencing data. Study at large: The courses of disease that were included comprised relapsing-remitting, secondary progressive and progressive-relapsing multiple sclerosis. Broader study findings: The five TRBV segments detected at higher frequency in patients than in controls included TRBV5-6, TRBV5-1 and TRBV20-1.

Deletions cut 0 bases from V and 5 bases from J, with 14 bases between. The germline gives CDR1 SGHRS, CDR2 YFSETQ. The CDR3 length is 15 residues. The sequence came from a girl aged 5 to 17 with multiple sclerosis. This chain joins TRBV5-1 and TRBJ2-5; D might be TRBD1 or TRBD2, each matching 5 bases. Sequencing was performed on blood. The CDR3 bases are TGCGCCAGCAGCTTGGAGGGCGCCGAGGGGGAGACCCAGTACTTC. Its translation is CASSLEGAEGETQYF.